The 22 T cell receptor beta chains below come from one sample, sequenced in a study of shared clonotypes between healthy human individuals. This table comes from immunoSEQ multiplex PCR, and its TCRdb copy is limited to in-frame clones, with some not included. The sample carries 1,100,000 or so clones, around three quarters recorded once. The sample was memory CD4+ T cells from PBMCs. Subset denoted: CD45RA-negative fraction. These receptors originate from a man between 18 and 29 years old in good health. Some clones in this sample may be carry-over from other donors' samples.

The rearrangement joins TRBV5-1 to TRBJ2-7; a weak D match, TRBD2 (6 bases). Germline CDR1 and CDR2: SGHRS and YFSETQ. Trimming took off 0 bases at V and 7 bases at J, with 14 bases between the two ends. This CDR3 is built from 14 residues. The CDR3 protein is CASSLEGRPGEQYF. CDR3 nucleotides: TGCGCCAGCAGCTTGGAAGGGAGGCCGGGAGAGCAGTACTTC.

Only a few counts were recorded for this clone. This chain joins TRBV9 and TRBJ2-7; TRBD1 aligns across 8 bases. This CDR3 is built from 15 residues. Germline CDR1 and CDR2: SGDLS and YYNGEE. J lost 0 bases, V lost 4 bases, and 6 bases had no gene match. CDR3 nucleotide sequence: TGTGCCAGCAGCCGAGCAGGGGGCTCCTCCTACGAGCAGTACTTC. This gives the protein CASSRAGGSSYEQYF.

The gene calls are TRBV9 and TRBJ2-2; possible D gene TRBD1, 6 bases. The CDR3 loop spans 15 amino acids. Germline V gene lookup returns CDR1 SGDLS and CDR2 YYNGEE. V was clipped by 0 bases and J by 4 bases, with 10 bases between them. The DNA for the CDR3 is TGTGCCAGCAGCGTAGGACAGGCGTTCACCGGGGAGCTGTTTTTT. Encoded protein: CASSVGQAFTGELFF.

This sequence joins TRBV18 and TRBJ2-3; D gene unclear. This CDR3 has 12 amino acids. The V end lost 3 bases, the J end lost 5 bases, and 6 bases lay between the germline ends. CDR1 is KGHSH, CDR2 LQKENI, per germline. CDR3 nucleotides: TGTGCCAGCTCACCGATCGGAGATACGCAGTATTTT. This translates into CASSPIGDTQYF.

This clone was observed a few times. The chain has TRBV5-8 and TRBJ2-2; D may be TRBD1 (5 bases). The V end was cut by 0 bases, the J end by 3 bases, with 12 bases between. The CDR3 extends over 16 amino acids. Germline CDR1 SGHTS, CDR2 YDEGEE. CDR3 residues: CASSLVGVVYTGELFF. In DNA form, the CDR3 reads TGTGCCAGCAGCTTGGTAGGGGTGGTTTACACCGGGGAGCTGTTTTTT.

This chain connects TRBV7-8 to TRBJ2-3; D is unresolved. Trimming took 7 bases from V and 3 from J, leaving 17 bases between them. Germline assignment: CDR1 SGHVS and CDR2 FQNEAQ. This CDR3 has 15 residues. The CDR3, as DNA: TGTGCCAGCATAAGAGGAGAGAGCGTTACAGATACGCAGTATTTT. Its translation is CASIRGESVTDTQYF.

The chain joins TRBV2 to TRBJ1-5, with TRBD1 identical over 7 bases. CDR1 and CDR2 (germline): SNHLY, FYNNEI. The V and J ends lost 6 bases and 4 bases, in that order; junction bases with no gene match: 6. The CDR3 is 14 residues long. For the CDR3, the DNA is TGTGCCAGCAGAGAACAGGGGATAAATCAGCCCCAGCATTTT. It is translated as CASREQGINQPQHF.

The chain has TRBV5-6 and TRBJ2-1, with D tentatively TRBD1 or TRBD2 (6 bases each). The CDR3 loop spans 18 amino acids. Germline CDR1 reads SGHDT; CDR2 reads YYEEEE. The germline V and J ends were trimmed by 1 base and 2 bases, with 19 bases remaining between them. In nucleotides, the CDR3 is TGTGCCAGCAGCTTGTTCAGGGACTCTTCAGGGGCCTACAATGAGCAGTTCTTC. Its protein product is CASSLFRDSSGAYNEQFF. The full variable domain, with the rest looked up from reference TRBV5-6 and TRBJ2-1, is DAGVTQSPTHLIKTRGQQVTLRCSPKSGHDTVSWYQQALGQGPQFIFQYYEEEERQRGNFPDRFSGHQFPNYSSELNVNALLLGDSALYLCASSLFRDSSGAYNEQFFGPGTRLTVL.

This rearrangement joins TRBV28 to TRBJ2-2; the match to TRBD1 covers 7 bases. V was pared by 7 bases and J by 0 bases, with 2 bases of the junction left unmatched. The CDR3 has 14 residues. Germline-derived CDR1 and CDR2 are MDHEN and SYDVKM. Written as DNA, the CDR3 is TGTGCCAGCACCGGGACAGCGAACACCGGGGAGCTGTTTTTT. Translation: CASTGTANTGELFF.

In its sample, this clone was seen once. The chain is built from TRBV7-6 and TRBJ2-1; D gene unclear. Trimming took 2 bases from V and 6 from J, leaving 11 bases between them. Germline lookup yields CDR1 SGHVS and CDR2 FNYEAQ. The CDR3 is made up of 14 amino acids. The CDR3 DNA sequence: TGTGCCAGCAGCTTAAGTGCCGTGGTCAATGAGCAGTTCTTC. It codes for CASSLSAVVNEQFF. The variable domain in full, completed from reference TRBV7-6 and TRBJ2-1, reads GAGVSQSPRYKVTKRGQDVALRCDPISGHVSLYWYRQALGQGPEFLTYFNYEAQQDKSGLPNDRFSAERPEGSISTLTIQRTEQRDSAMYRCASSLSAVVNEQFFGPGTRLTVL.

The chain has TRBV7-2 and TRBJ1-5; D unclear. Deletions cut 5 bases from V and 2 bases from J, with 16 bases between. The length of the CDR3 is 16 residues. CDR1 SGHTA and CDR2 FQGNSA come from the germline V gene. For the CDR3, the DNA is TGTGCCAGCAGCCCCAGTCGTAGCAAGGGCAATCAGCCCCAGCATTTT. Its protein product is CASSPSRSKGNQPQHF. Using reference TRBV7-2 and TRBJ1-5 for the parts outside the CDR3, the full variable domain is GAGVSQSPSNKVTEKGKDVELRCDPISGHTALYWYRQSLGQGLEFLIYFQGNSAPDKSGLPSDRFSAERTGGSVSTLTIQRTQQEDSAVYLCASSPSRSKGNQPQHFGDGTRLSIL.

V is TRBV4-2 and J is TRBJ2-1, with TRBD2 identical over 11 bases. The CDR3 spans 17 residues. The ends lost 0 bases at V and 8 bases at J; junction bases unmatched: 9. Germline V gene data show CDR1 as LGHNA and CDR2 as YNFKEQ. CDR3 amino acids: CASSQEPGLAGIYEQFF. The CDR3 coding sequence is TGTGCCAGCAGCCAAGAACCAGGACTAGCGGGTATCTATGAGCAGTTCTTC.

The rearrangement joins TRBV7-3 to TRBJ2-5, with D uncertain. Between the trimmed V and J ends, which lost 3 bases and 7 bases, there was a span of 12 bases. The CDR3 loop spans 13 amino acids. Germline CDR1 is SGHTA and CDR2 is FQGTGA. In nucleotides, the CDR3 is TGTGCCAGCAGCTTGGTGGAGACGGGGACCCAGTACTTC. Amino acid sequence: CASSLVETGTQYF.

The rearrangement uses TRBV29-1 and TRBJ2-7, with D possibly TRBD1 on 6 matching bases. Germline loops: CDR1 SQVTM, CDR2 ANQGSEA. The CDR3 spans 14 residues. Trimming took 8 bases from V and 2 from J, leaving 19 bases between them. CDR3 sequence: CSILPQGSTYEQYF. In DNA, the CDR3 is TGCAGCATTCTACCACAGGGCTCCACCTACGAGCAGTACTTC.

The chain combines TRBV5-6 with TRBJ1-2; D remains ambiguous. Trimming removed 0 bases from V and 8 bases from J, with 14 bases in between. The germline gives CDR1 SGHDT, CDR2 YYEEEE. This CDR3 is built from 14 residues. The CDR3 loop is CASSLVSGVRGYTF. The DNA for the CDR3 is TGTGCCAGCAGCTTGGTTTCCGGGGTTCGGGGCTACACCTTC.

The V and J genes are TRBV10-3 and TRBJ2-2, with TRBD2 matching over 12 bases. With V trimmed by 2 bases and J by 3 bases, 4 bases remained unmatched. The CDR3 has 17 residues. Germline CDR1 reads ENHRY; CDR2 reads SYGVKD. CDR3 residues: CAISELAGGPDTGELFF. DNA for the CDR3: TGTGCCATCAGTGAGCTAGCGGGAGGGCCTGACACCGGGGAGCTGTTTTTT.

This clone has more than one count but fewer than ten. The chain joins TRBV4-2 to TRBJ2-1, with D possibly matching TRBD2 (6 bases). The V gene's germline CDR1 is LGHNA and CDR2 YNFKEQ. Trimming took 4 bases from V and 2 from J, leaving 18 bases between them. The CDR3 sequence is 17 residues long. CDR3: CASSPSPGDLPYNEQFF. As DNA, the CDR3 is TGTGCCAGCAGCCCCAGCCCGGGGGACCTGCCCTACAATGAGCAGTTCTTC.

The chain links TRBV11-2 to TRBJ2-3; D is perhaps TRBD1 (8 bases). Germline V gives CDR1 SGHAT, CDR2 FQNNGV. The V gene lost 5 bases and the J gene lost 5 bases, with 20 bases spanning the gap. This CDR3 spans 16 amino acids. CDR3 in amino acids: CASSHGAGQVLDTQYF. The CDR3 coding sequence is TGTGCCAGCAGCCATGGAGCGGGACAGGTCCTAGATACGCAGTATTTT.

J is TRBJ1-1 and V is TRBV10-3, with TRBD1 as a possible D gene (5 bases). The CDR3 runs 13 residues. V was pared by 10 bases and J by 3 bases, with 15 bases between. Germline-derived CDR1 and CDR2 are ENHRY and SYGVKD. The CDR3 DNA reads as TGTGCCACACGGGGCCCTAGGGACACTGAAGCTTTCTTT. It specifies CATRGPRDTEAFF.

This chain joins TRBV6-7 and TRBJ1-5; D remains ambiguous. TRBV6-7 is treated as an ORF (open reading frame) with a function not yet certain. V lost 0 bases to trimming and J lost 3 bases, with 9 bases between them. This CDR3 spans 15 amino acids. The CDR3 DNA sequence: TGTGCCAGCAGTTACTCCGGCACACTCAATCAGCCCCAGCATTTT. It specifies CASSYSGTLNQPQHF.

The rearrangement links TRBV19 to TRBJ1-2; possibly TRBD1 for D (5 bases). V was cut by 6 bases and J by 5 bases, with 10 bases left in between. Germline V lookup: CDR1 LNHDA, CDR2 SQIVND (reference sequence). This CDR3 spans 12 amino acids. The CDR3 spells CASSGTEYGYTF. The CDR3 nucleotides are TGTGCCAGTAGCGGGACTGAGTATGGCTACACCTTC.

The chain joins TRBV28 to TRBJ1-1; perhaps TRBD1 as D (6 bases). This CDR3 is built from 15 residues. V gave up 4 bases and J gave up 6 bases, with 18 bases separating them. The germline CDR1 and CDR2 sequences are MDHEN and SYDVKM. The CDR3 sequence: CASSSLLGQYPEAFF. Here the CDR3 DNA reads TGTGCCAGCAGTTCTTTGTTGGGACAATACCCTGAAGCTTTCTTT.